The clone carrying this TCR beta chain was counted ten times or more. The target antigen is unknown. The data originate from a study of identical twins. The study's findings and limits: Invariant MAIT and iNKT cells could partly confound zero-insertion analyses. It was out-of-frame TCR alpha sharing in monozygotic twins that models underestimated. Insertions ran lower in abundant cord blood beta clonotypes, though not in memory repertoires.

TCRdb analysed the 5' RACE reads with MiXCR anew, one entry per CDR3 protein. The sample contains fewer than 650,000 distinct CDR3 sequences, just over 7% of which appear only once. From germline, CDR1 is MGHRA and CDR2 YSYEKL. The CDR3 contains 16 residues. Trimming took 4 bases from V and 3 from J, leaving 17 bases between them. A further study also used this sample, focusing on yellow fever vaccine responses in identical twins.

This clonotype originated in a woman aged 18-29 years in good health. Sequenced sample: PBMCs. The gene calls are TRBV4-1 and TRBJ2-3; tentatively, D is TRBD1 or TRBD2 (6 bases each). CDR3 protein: CASSPLQGLPTDTQYF. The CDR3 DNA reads TGCGCCAGCAGCCCCCTACAGGGACTTCCGACAGATACGCAGTATTTT.